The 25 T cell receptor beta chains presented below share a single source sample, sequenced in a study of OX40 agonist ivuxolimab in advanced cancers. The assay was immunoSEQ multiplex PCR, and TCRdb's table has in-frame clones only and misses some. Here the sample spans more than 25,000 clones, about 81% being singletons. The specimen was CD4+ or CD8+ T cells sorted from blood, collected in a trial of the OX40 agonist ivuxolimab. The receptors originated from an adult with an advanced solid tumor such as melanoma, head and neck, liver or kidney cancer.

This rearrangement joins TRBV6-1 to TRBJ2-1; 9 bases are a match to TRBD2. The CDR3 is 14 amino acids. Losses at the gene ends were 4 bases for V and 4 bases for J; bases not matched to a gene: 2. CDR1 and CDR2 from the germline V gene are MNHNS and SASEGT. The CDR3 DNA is TGTGCCAGCAGTGGACTAGCGGAGTACAATGAGCAGTTCTTC. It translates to CASSGLAEYNEQFF.

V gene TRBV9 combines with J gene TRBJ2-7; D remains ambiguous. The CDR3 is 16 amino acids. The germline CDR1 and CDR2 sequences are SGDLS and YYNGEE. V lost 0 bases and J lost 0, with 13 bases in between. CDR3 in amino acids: CASSVGLGLSSYEQYF. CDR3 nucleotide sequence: TGTGCCAGCAGCGTAGGTCTAGGATTGAGCTCCTACGAGCAGTACTTC.

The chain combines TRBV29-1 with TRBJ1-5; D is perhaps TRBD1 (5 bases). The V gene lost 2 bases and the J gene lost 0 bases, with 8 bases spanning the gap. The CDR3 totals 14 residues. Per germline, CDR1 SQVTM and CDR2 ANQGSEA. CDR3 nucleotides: TGCAGCGTTGAATTGGGGGGTAGCAATCAGCCCCAGCATTTT. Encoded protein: CSVELGGSNQPQHF.

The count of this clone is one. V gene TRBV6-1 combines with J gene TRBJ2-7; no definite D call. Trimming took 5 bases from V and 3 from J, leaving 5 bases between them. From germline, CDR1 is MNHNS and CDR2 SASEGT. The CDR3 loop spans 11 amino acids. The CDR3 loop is CASSPDYEQYF. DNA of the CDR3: TGTGCCAGCAGTCCCGACTACGAGCAGTACTTC.

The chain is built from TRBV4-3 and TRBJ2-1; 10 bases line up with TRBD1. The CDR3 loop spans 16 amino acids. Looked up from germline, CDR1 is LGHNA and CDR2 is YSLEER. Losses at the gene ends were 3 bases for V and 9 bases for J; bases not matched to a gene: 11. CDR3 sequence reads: CASSHGGDRGNGEQFF. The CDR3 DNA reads TGCGCCAGCAGCCATGGGGGGGACAGGGGAAACGGTGAGCAGTTCTTC.

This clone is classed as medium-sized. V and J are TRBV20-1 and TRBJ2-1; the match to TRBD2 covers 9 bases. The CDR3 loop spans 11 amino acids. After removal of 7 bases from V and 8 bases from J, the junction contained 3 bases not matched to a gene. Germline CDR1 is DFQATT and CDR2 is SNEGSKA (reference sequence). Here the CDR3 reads CSVERGDEQFF. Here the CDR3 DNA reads TGCAGTGTTGAGCGGGGGGATGAGCAGTTCTTC.

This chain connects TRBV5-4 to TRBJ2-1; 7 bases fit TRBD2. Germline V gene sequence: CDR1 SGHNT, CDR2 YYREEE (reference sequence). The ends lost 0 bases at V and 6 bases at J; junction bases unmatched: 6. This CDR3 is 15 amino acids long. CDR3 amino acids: CASSLEERGVNEQFF. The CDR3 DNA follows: TGTGCCAGCAGCTTGGAGGAGCGGGGCGTCAATGAGCAGTTCTTC.

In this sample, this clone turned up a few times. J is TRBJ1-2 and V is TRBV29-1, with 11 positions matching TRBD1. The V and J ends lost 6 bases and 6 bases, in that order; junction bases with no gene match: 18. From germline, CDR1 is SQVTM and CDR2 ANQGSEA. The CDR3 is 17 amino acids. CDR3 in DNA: TGCAGCGTCTACTTCTCTGGTCGGGACAGGGGGTTCGATGGCTACACCTTC. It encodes CSVYFSGRDRGFDGYTF.

CDR3 in DNA: TGTGCCAGCAGTGAAGCTGGGGTGGTTCAGCAGCCCCAGCATTTT. Its protein product is CASSEAGVVQQPQHF. This rearrangement joins TRBV2 to TRBJ1-5; D unresolved. Trimming pared 0 bases from V and 7 bases from J, leaving 13 bases between. Germline V lookup: CDR1 SNHLY, CDR2 FYNNEI. The CDR3 loop spans 15 amino acids.

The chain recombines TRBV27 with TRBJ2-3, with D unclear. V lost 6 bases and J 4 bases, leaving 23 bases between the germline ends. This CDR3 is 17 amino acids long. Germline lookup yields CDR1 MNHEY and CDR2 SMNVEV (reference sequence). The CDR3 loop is CASSSGRRRIVSDTQYF. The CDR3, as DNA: TGTGCCAGCAGCTCCGGACGAAGAAGGATAGTTTCAGATACGCAGTATTTT.

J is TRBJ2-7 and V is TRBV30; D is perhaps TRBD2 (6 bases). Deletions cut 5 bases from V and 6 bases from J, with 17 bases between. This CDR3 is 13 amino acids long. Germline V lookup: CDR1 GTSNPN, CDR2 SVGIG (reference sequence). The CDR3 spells CAWFPGLFGEQYF. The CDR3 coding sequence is TGTGCCTGGTTCCCGGGACTCTTTGGCGAGCAGTACTTC.

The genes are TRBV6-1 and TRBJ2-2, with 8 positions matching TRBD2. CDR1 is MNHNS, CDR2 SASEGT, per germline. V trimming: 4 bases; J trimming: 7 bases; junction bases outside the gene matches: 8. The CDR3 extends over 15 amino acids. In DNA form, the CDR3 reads TGTGCCAGCAGTGTTGTGGCGGGGGGATTCGGGGAGCTGTTTTTT. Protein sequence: CASSVVAGGFGELFF.

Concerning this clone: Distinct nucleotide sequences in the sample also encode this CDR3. For the CDR3, the DNA is TGTGCCAGCAGCCCGGGGGGGGGCCCCACAGATACGCAGTATTTT. It is translated as CASSPGGGPTDTQYF. The chain is built from TRBV7-2 and TRBJ2-3, with 8 positions matching TRBD2. CDR1 is SGHTA and CDR2 is FQGNSA in the germline V gene. The CDR3 is 15 residues long. With V trimmed by 5 bases and J by 2 bases, 6 bases remained unmatched.

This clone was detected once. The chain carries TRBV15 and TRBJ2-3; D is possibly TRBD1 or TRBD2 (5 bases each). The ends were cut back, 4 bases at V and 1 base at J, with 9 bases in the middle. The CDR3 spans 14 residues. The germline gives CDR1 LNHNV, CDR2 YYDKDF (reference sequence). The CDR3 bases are TGTGCCACCAGCAAGGGGAGCGGCACAGATACGCAGTATTTT. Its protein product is CATSKGSGTDTQYF. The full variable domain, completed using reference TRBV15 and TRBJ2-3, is DAMVIQNPRYQVTQFGKPVTLSCSQTLNHNVMYWYQQKSSQAPKLLFHYYDKDFNNEADTPDNFQSRRPNTSFCFLDIRSPGLGDTAMYLCATSKGSGTDTQYFGPGTRLTVL.

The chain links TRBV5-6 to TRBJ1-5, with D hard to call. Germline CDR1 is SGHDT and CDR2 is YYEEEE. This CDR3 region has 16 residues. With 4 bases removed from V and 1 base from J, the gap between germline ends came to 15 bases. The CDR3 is CASSASGRASNQPQHF. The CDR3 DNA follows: TGTGCCAGCAGCGCCTCCGGGAGAGCAAGCAATCAGCCCCAGCATTTT.

The chain's CDR3 is CASSVEGARTDTQYF. The CDR3 nucleotides read TGTGCCAGCAGCGTGGAGGGGGCTAGAACAGATACGCAGTATTTT. The V call is TRBV9, the J call TRBJ2-3, with TRBD1 as a possible D gene (7 bases). The CDR3 length is 15 residues. The V gene lost 2 bases and the J gene lost 3 bases, with 13 bases spanning the gap. Germline V gives CDR1 SGDLS, CDR2 YYNGEE.

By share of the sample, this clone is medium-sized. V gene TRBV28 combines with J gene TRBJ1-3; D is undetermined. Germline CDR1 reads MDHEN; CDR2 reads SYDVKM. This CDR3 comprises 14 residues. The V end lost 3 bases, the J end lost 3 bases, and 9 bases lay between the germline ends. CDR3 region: CASSFSGSGNTIYF. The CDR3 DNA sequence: TGTGCCAGCAGTTTCTCGGGGAGTGGAAACACCATATATTTT.

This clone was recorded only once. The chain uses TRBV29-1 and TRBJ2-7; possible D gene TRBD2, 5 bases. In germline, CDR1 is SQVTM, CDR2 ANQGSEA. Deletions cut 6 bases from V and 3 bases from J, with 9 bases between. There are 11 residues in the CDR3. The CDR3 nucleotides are TGCAGCGTCGGAGGAGGCTACGAGCAGTACTTC. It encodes CSVGGGYEQYF.

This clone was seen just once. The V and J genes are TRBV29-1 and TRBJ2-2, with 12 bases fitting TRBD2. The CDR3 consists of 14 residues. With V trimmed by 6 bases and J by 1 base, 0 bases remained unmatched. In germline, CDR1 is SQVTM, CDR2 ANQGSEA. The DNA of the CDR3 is TGCAGCGTACTAGCGGGAGGGAACACCGGGGAGCTGTTTTTT. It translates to CSVLAGGNTGELFF.

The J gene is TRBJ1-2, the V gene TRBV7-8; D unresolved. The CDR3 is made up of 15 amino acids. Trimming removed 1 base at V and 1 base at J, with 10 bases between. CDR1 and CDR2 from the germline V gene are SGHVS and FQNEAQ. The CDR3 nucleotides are TGTGCCAGCAGCTTAGGGGCAGGCGATAACTATGGCTACACCTTC. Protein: CASSLGAGDNYGYTF.

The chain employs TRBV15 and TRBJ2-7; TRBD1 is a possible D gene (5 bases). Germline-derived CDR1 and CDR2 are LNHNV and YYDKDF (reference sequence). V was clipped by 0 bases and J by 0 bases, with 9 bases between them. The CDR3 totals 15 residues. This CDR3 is CATSRDRGHSYEQYF. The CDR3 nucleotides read TGTGCCACCAGCAGAGATAGGGGTCACTCCTACGAGCAGTACTTC.

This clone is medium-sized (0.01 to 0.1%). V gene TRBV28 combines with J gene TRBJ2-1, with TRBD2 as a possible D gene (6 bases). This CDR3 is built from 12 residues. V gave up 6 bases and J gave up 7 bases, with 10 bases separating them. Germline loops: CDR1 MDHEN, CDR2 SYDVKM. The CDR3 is CASRQRENEQFF. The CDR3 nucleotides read TGTGCCAGCAGACAACGGGAGAATGAGCAGTTCTTC.

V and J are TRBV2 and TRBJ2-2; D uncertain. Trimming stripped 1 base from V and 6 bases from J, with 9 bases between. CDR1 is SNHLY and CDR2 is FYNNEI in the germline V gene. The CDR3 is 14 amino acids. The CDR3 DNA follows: TGTGCCAGCAGTGAAGTTGGCGAGGCCGGGGAGCTGTTTTTT. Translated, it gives CASSEVGEAGELFF.

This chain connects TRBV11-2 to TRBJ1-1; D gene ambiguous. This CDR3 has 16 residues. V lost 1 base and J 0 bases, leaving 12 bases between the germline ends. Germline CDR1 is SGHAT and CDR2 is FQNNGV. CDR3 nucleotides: TGTGCCAGCAGCTTAGTAGGTACGGCCATGAACACTGAAGCTTTCTTT. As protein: CASSLVGTAMNTEAFF.

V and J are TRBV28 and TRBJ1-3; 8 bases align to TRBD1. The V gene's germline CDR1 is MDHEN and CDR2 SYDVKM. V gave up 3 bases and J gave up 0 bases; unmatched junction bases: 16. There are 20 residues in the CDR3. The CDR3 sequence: CASSFLRDRISPSSGNTIYF. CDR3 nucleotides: TGTGCCAGCAGTTTTCTGCGGGACAGGATTTCTCCGAGCTCTGGAAACACCATATATTTT. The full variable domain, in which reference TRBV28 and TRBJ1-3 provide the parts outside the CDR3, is DVKVTQSSRYLVKRTGEKVFLECVQDMDHENMFWYRQDPGLGLRLIYFSYDVKMKEKGDIPEGYSVSREKKERFSLILESASTNQTSMYLCASSFLRDRISPSSGNTIYFGEGSWLTVV.